Shown below are 13 T cell receptor beta chains from a single sample sequenced in a study of CD4 T cells in relation to SARS-CoV-2 and coronaviruses. Antigens for these TCRs are unknown. Data came from immunoSEQ multiplex PCR; TCRdb stores just in-frame clones and leaves some out. The sample lists about 31,000 clones, about 76% occurring once. Sequencing input: memory CD4+ T cells from PBMCs, cultured in vitro. These TCRs come from an adult with COVID-19.

This clone has just a few counts. The chain carries TRBV11-3 and TRBJ2-1, with 7 bases matching TRBD2. The CDR3 totals 15 residues. V lost 1 base, J lost 5 bases, and 5 bases stayed unmatched. Per the germline V gene, CDR1 is SGHNT and CDR2 is YENEEA. CDR3: CASSLVAGAHNEQFF. DNA of the CDR3: TGTGCCAGCAGCTTAGTGGCGGGAGCCCACAATGAGCAGTTCTTC.

Concerning this clone: Additional DNA sequences in this sample encode the identical CDR3. The rearrangement joins TRBV9 to TRBJ1-3; D is unclear. The CDR3 extends over 14 amino acids. Germline V gene sequence: CDR1 SGDLS, CDR2 YYNGEE. Trimming removed 0 bases at V and 3 bases at J, with 7 bases between. The CDR3: CASSVAPGGNTIYF. The CDR3 DNA reads as TGTGCCAGCAGCGTAGCCCCCGGTGGAAACACCATATATTTT. The variable domain in full, with the rest retrieved from reference TRBV9 and TRBJ1-3, is DSGVTQTPKHLITATGQRVTLRCSPRSGDLSVYWYQQSLDQGLQFLIQYYNGEERAKGNILERFSAQQFPDLHSELNLSSLELGDSALYFCASSVAPGGNTIYFGEGSWLTVV.

The chain couples TRBV7-2 to TRBJ1-2, with D maybe TRBD1 (5 bases). Deletions cut 4 bases from V and 4 bases from J, with 10 bases between. The CDR3 consists of 13 residues. Germline V CDR1 and CDR2: SGHTA, FQGNSA. The CDR3 loop reads CASSSGHFYGYTF. The CDR3 nucleotides read TGTGCCAGCAGCTCTGGACACTTCTATGGCTACACCTTC.

The genes are TRBV21-1 and TRBJ2-1; TRBD2, the table's D call, was not compared with the DNA. TRBV21-1 is a pseudogene locus. The CDR3 loop spans 18 amino acids. In DNA form, the CDR3 reads TGTGCCAGCAGCTCCCAGGGGCTAGCGGGCCCCTCCTACAATGAGCAGTTCTTC. Amino acid sequence: CASSSQGLAGPSYNEQFF.

V and J are TRBV12-5 and TRBJ2-1; 9 bases line up with TRBD2. The J segment lost 3 bases and the V segment lost 4 bases, leaving 4 bases of the junction unmatched. From germline, CDR1 is LGHNT and CDR2 FRNRAP. CDR3 length: 15 amino acids. The CDR3 loop reads CASGWTSAHYNEQFF. CDR3 coding DNA: TGTGCTAGTGGTTGGACTAGCGCTCACTACAATGAGCAGTTCTTC.

The chain uses TRBV3-1 (or the pseudogene TRBV3-2) and TRBJ1-6; D is uncertain. The germline CDR1 and CDR2 sequences are LGHDT and YNNKEL (reference sequence). The CDR3 is 14 residues long. V gave up 0 bases and J gave up 8 bases, with 8 bases separating them. The DNA of the CDR3 is TGTGCCAGCAGCCAAGATTGGAGGGATTCACCCCTCCACTTT. It translates to CASSQDWRDSPLHF.

This chain connects TRBV7-2 to TRBJ2-5; D is possibly TRBD2 (5 bases). The CDR3 sequence is 14 residues long. CDR1 and CDR2 (germline): SGHTA, FQGNSA. Trimming left V 3 bases short and J 7 bases short, with 15 bases between. The CDR3 coding sequence is TGTGCCAGCAGCTTGCTCGGTGGACTTGGGACCCAGTACTTC. Residues: CASSLLGGLGTQYF.

This chain links TRBV25-1 with TRBJ2-5; tentative D call: TRBD1 (7 bases). This CDR3 has 14 residues. CDR1 and CDR2 from the germline V gene are MGHDK and SYGVNS. V shed 7 bases and J shed 2 bases, with 14 bases lying between them. The CDR3 sequence is CASNQGGGQETQYF. The CDR3 region has the DNA TGTGCCAGCAACCAGGGGGGTGGTCAAGAGACCCAGTACTTC.

This clone was counted between two and nine times. At one boundary the junction diverges from the germline segment, which might be a read error. The chain employs TRBV2 and TRBJ1-1; TRBD1 matches 7 bases. CDR3 length equals 14 residues. CDR1 SNHLY and CDR2 FYNNEI come from the germline V gene. The CDR3 protein is CASREGQANTEAFF. CDR3 nucleotides: TGTGCCAGCAGGGAAGGACAGGCAAACACTGAAGCTTTCTTT.

The chain combines TRBV5-6 with TRBJ2-7; D tentatively fits TRBD1 or TRBD2 (6 bases each). Germline V lookup: CDR1 SGHDT, CDR2 YYEEEE. V gave up 0 bases and J gave up 0 bases, with 10 bases separating them. The CDR3 length is 15 residues. Written as DNA, the CDR3 is TGTGCCAGCAGCTTGGAAGGGGGGAGCTCCTACGAGCAGTACTTC. The encoded protein is CASSLEGGSSYEQYF. Combining the CDR3 with reference TRBV5-6 and TRBJ2-7 gives the whole variable domain DAGVTQSPTHLIKTRGQQVTLRCSPKSGHDTVSWYQQALGQGPQFIFQYYEEEERQRGNFPDRFSGHQFPNYSSELNVNALLLGDSALYLCASSLEGGSSYEQYFGPGTRLTVT.

V gene TRBV7-8 combines with J gene TRBJ1-1; TRBD1 matches 9 bases. Germline V lookup: CDR1 SGHVS, CDR2 FQNEAQ. CDR3 length: 16 amino acids. V lost 0 bases to trimming and J lost 5 bases; unmatched junction nucleotides: 7. CDR3 loop: CASSLAEGTGKTEAFF. CDR3 nucleotides: TGTGCCAGCAGCTTAGCAGAGGGGACAGGGAAAACTGAAGCTTTCTTT.

The genes are TRBV11-2 and TRBJ2-5; 10 bases map to TRBD1. The germline V gene has CDR1 SGHAT and CDR2 FQNNGV. After removal of 4 bases from V and 5 bases from J, the junction contained 4 bases not matched to a gene. The CDR3 covers 14 residues. CDR3 sequence (DNA): TGTGCCAGCAGCTCGACAGGGGGCGGTGAGACCCAGTACTTC. Translation gives CASSSTGGGETQYF.

V gene TRBV30 combines with J gene TRBJ1-6; 8 nucleotides line up with TRBD1. This CDR3 is 13 amino acids long. The germline CDR1 and CDR2 sequences are GTSNPN and SVGIG (reference sequence). V lost 3 bases and J lost 7; bases outside the gene matches: 2. CDR3 sequence reads: CAWRQGGNSPLHF. In DNA form, the CDR3 reads TGTGCCTGGAGACAGGGGGGGAATTCACCCCTCCACTTT.